The sample holds a few counts of the clone carrying this T cell receptor beta chain. The sample comes from a study of blood T cell repertoires in COVID-19. Looking at the study overall: PBMCs, B-cell-depleted T cells, or T cells provided the cDNA or gDNA that made up the material.

Sequencing used immunoSEQ multiplex PCR; TCRdb keeps in-frame clones, though not all of them. The top ten hold 0.65% to 0.9% of the sample, which has approximately 470,000 clones, 75% to 90% seen once. V gave up 4 bases and J gave up 0 bases, with 10 bases separating them. Germline-derived CDR1 and CDR2 are SNHLY and FYNNEI. This CDR3 is 15 amino acids long. The V call is TRBV2, the J call TRBJ1-5, with D possibly TRBD1 on 5 matching bases. This receptor was obtained from a woman between 18 and 30 years old who had recovered from COVID-19. Sequencing input: PBMCs or T cells enriched from blood (not recorded which). CDR3 nucleotide sequence: TGTGCCAGCAGTGGCGGGGCTAGTAGCAATCAGCCCCAGCATTTT. This encodes CASSGGASSNQPQHF.